The text below deals with one T cell receptor (beta chain). As processed by the authors: Amplification of reference gene primers was used by the study to estimate nucleated cell counts. Sequencing used immunoSEQ multiplex PCR; TCRdb keeps in-frame clones, though not all of them. The V and J calls and the clone size are those of that table, but D and trimming were determined from the DNA. The sample consists of fewer than 110,000 clones, 88% of them appearing once. The record originates from a study of blood T cell repertoires in COVID-19. Study-level information: Material from acute and convalescent COVID-19 was sourced from the United States, Italy and Spain. In each case, the material was cDNA or gDNA derived from T cells, B-cell-depleted T cells, or PBMCs.

Germline V gene data show CDR1 as SGHDT and CDR2 as YYEEEE. The length of the CDR3 is 15 residues. After removal of 4 bases from V and 6 bases from J, the junction contained 7 bases not matched to a gene. This sequence joins TRBV5-6 and TRBJ1-4; 9 bases fit TRBD1. The source of this sequence is a human donor in a cohort sampled during active COVID-19. Material for sequencing was peripheral blood. In DNA, the CDR3 is TGTGCCAGCAGCCGTGACAGGGGGAGGGATGAAAAACTGTTTTTT. Its protein is CASSRDRGRDEKLFF. Full variable domain (remainder filled in from reference TRBV5-6 and TRBJ1-4): DAGVTQSPTHLIKTRGQQVTLRCSPKSGHDTVSWYQQALGQGPQFIFQYYEEEERQRGNFPDRFSGHQFPNYSSELNVNALLLGDSALYLCASSRDRGRDEKLFFGSGTQLSVL.